The entry below describes one TCR beta chain. Its antigen remains unidentified. Through a sample-barcoded 5' primer and a J-beta primer mix, a second PCR was run for roughly 6 to 12 cycles. TCRdb processed the 5' RACE reads anew with MiXCR; each CDR3 protein has one entry. In the table there are 1.4 million to 1.5 million distinct CDR3 sequences, approximately 38% of which are singletons. This sample was included in a study of blood T cells in healthy people across ages. Points from the study as a whole: Per million T cells, the diversity of TCR beta decreased roughly linearly as age advanced. Greater diversity and more naive CD4+ cells were seen in long-lived donors than in aged donors.

This TCR came from a woman between 18 and 30 years old in good health. The specimen sequenced was blood.

CDR3: CSARRTATNEKLFF. The CDR3 nucleotides read TGCAGTGCTAGGCGGACAGCAACTAATGAAAAACTGTTTTTT. The chain combines TRBV20-1 with TRBJ1-4, with a possible D match to TRBD1 (6 bases). The CDR3 is made up of 14 amino acids. Between the trimmed V and J ends, which lost 3 bases and 0 bases, there was a span of 8 bases. In germline, CDR1 is DFQATT, CDR2 SNEGSKA (reference sequence).